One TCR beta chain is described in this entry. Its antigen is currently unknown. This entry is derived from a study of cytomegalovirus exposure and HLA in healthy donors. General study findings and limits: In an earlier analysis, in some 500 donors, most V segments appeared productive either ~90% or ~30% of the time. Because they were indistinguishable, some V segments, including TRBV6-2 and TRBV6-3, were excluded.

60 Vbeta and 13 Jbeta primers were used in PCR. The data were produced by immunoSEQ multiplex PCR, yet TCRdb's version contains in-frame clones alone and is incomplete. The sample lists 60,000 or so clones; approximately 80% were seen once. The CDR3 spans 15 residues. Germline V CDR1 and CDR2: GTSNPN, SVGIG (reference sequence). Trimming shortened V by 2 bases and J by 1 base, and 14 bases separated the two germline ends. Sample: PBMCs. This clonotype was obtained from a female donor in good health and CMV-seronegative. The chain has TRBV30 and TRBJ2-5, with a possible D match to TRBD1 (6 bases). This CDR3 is CAWSPGAEVQETQYF. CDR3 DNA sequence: TGTGCCTGGAGTCCAGGGGCTGAGGTCCAAGAGACCCAGTACTTC. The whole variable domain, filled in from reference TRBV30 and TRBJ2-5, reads SQTIHQWPATLVQPVGSPLSLECTVEGTSNPNLYWYRQAAGRGLQLLFYSVGIGQISSEVPQNLSASRPQDRQFILSSKKLLLSDSGFYLCAWSPGAEVQETQYFGPGTRLLVL.